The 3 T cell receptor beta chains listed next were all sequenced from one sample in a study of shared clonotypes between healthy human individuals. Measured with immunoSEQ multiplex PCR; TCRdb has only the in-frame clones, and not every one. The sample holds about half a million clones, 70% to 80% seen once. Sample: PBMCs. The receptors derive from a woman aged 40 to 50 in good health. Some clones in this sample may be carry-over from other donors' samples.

CDR3 DNA sequence: TGCGCCAGCAGCTCACAACTAGCGTTCAGGGCAGATACGCAGTATTTT. Amino acid sequence: CASSSQLAFRADTQYF. The V gene is TRBV5-1, the J gene TRBJ2-3, with TRBD2 identical over 7 bases. The CDR3 totals 16 residues. Germline V CDR1 and CDR2: SGHRS, YFSETQ. Trimming at V came to 3 bases and at J to 4 bases, leaving 11 bases not matched to a gene.

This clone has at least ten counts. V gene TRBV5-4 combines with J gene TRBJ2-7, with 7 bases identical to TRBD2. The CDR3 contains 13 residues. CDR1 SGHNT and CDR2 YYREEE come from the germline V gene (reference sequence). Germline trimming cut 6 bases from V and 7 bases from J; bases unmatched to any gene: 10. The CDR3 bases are TGTGCCAGCACCGATGGGCTAGCGGCGGAGCAGTACTTC. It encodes CASTDGLAAEQYF.

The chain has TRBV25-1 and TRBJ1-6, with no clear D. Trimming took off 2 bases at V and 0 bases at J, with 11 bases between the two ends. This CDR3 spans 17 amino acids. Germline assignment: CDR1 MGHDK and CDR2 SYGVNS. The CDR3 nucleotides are TGTGCCAGCAGTGAAATGGGAGGGAGCTCCTATAATTCACCCCTCCACTTT. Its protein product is CASSEMGGSSYNSPLHF.